The 27 T cell receptor beta chains reported below all come from one sample, sequenced in a study of T cell clonality in common variable immunodeficiency. Measured with immunoSEQ multiplex PCR; TCRdb has only the in-frame clones, and not every one. Recorded here are about 64,000 clones, none singletons. The sequenced sample was peripheral blood mononuclear cells. All receptors come from a person between 18 and 69 years old in good health.

The table lists this clone with many counts. From the germline J gene comes the end of the CDR3, since the read stops 3 residues before it. The genes are TRBV5-8 and TRBJ1-4, with D tentatively TRBD1 (5 bases). Germline CDR1 SGHTS, CDR2 YDEGEE. This CDR3 region has 12 residues. The CDR3 protein is CASSLPRAQLFF. The covered CDR3 bases are TGTGCCAGCAGCTTGCCCAGGGCCCAA.

CDR3 bases read: TGTGCCAGCAGTTTAAGGACAGCCTCCTACGAG. Residues: CASSLRTASYE. The full CDR3 is CASSLRTASYEQYF. This chain connects TRBV27 to TRBJ2-7, with D perhaps TRBD1 (6 bases). The read gets to within 3 residues of the CDR3 end, and the germline J gene fills in the rest. CDR1 and CDR2 (germline): MNHEY, SMNVEV (reference sequence). The CDR3 has 14 residues. V was clipped by 2 bases and J by 0 bases, with 8 bases between them.

The sample holds a few counts of this clone. From the germline J gene comes the end of the CDR3, since the read stops 3 residues before it. The chain uses TRBV5-1 and TRBJ2-5; D is perhaps TRBD2 (6 bases). V gave up 3 bases and J gave up 7 bases, with 16 bases separating them. Germline V CDR1 and CDR2: SGHRS, YFSETQ. This CDR3 region has 14 residues. The part of the CDR3 DNA that was read is TGCGCCAGCAGCTGGGGGGATGGACCCAGGACC. Translated: CASSWGDGPRT. Given in full, the CDR3 is CASSWGDGPRTQYF.

This clone was detected a few times. The CDR3 end lies 3 residues beyond the end of the read and is filled in from the germline J gene. The chain combines TRBV7-9 with TRBJ2-7; 8 nucleotides align to TRBD2. After removal of 5 bases from V and 5 bases from J, the junction contained 11 bases not matched to a gene. Germline values: CDR1 SEHNR, CDR2 FQNEAQ (reference sequence). The CDR3 is 15 amino acids. The CDR3 spells CASSRGGSGPNEQYF. The CDR3 bases that were read are TGTGCCAGCAGCCGCGGGGGGAGCGGTCCCAACGAG.

To note about this clone: The read ends 3 residues shy of where the CDR3 ends; the end is completed using the germline J gene. The rearrangement uses TRBV7-9 and TRBJ2-3, with 9 bases that match TRBD1. Germline loops: CDR1 SEHNR, CDR2 FQNEAQ (reference sequence). V lost 5 bases and J lost 7; bases outside the gene matches: 10. This CDR3 has 15 residues. The covered CDR3 bases are TGTGCCAGCAGCCGCCGGGACAGGGTATCCCATACG. It codes for CASSRRDRVSHT. The full-length CDR3 reads as CASSRRDRVSHTQYF.

The table lists this clone with many counts. The read is 3 residues too short to cover the CDR3 end, so that end is filled in from the germline J gene. This chain joins TRBV7-9 and TRBJ1-2, with a weak D call TRBD1 (6 bases). Trimming stripped 8 bases from V and 7 bases from J, with 20 bases between. This CDR3 comprises 14 residues. Germline V gene data show CDR1 as SEHNR and CDR2 as FQNEAQ (reference sequence). CDR3 amino acids: CASGTGSPRGGYTF. CDR3 DNA, as far as it was read: TGTGCCAGCGGAACAGGGAGTCCTCGGGGTGGC.

Regarding this clone: The read falls 3 residues short of the CDR3 end, and the missing part is taken from the germline J gene. The rearrangement joins TRBV7-9 to TRBJ2-1, with D hard to call. Germline V gene data show CDR1 as SEHNR and CDR2 as FQNEAQ (reference sequence). V lost 0 bases and J lost 6, with 9 bases in between. The CDR3 is made up of 14 amino acids. The sequenced part of the CDR3 DNA is TGTGCCAGCAGCTTAGCGGGCACAGCCAATGAG. It yields the protein CASSLAGTANE. The CDR3 as a whole reads CASSLAGTANEQFF.

This clone was detected many times. From the germline J gene comes the end of the CDR3, since the read stops 3 residues before it. The chain links TRBV10-3 to TRBJ1-4, with D perhaps matching TRBD1 (6 bases). V was clipped by 11 bases and J by 0 bases, with 13 bases between them. CDR3 length equals 14 residues. Germline V lookup: CDR1 ENHRY, CDR2 SYGVKD. The covered CDR3 bases are TGTGCCTCCGGGACAACCGCAACTAATGAAAAA. Its protein product is CASGTTATNEK. The CDR3 as a whole reads CASGTTATNEKLFF.

This clone was recorded many times. The CDR3 end is not reached by the read, which stops 3 residues before it; the germline J gene fills it in. This chain links TRBV19 with TRBJ2-2; weak D call: TRBD2 (6 bases). Germline assignment: CDR1 LNHDA and CDR2 SQIVND (reference sequence). V lost 3 bases to trimming and J lost 4 bases, with 12 bases between them. There are 15 residues in the CDR3. CDR3 protein: CASSIVGSGTGELFF. The CDR3 DNA, read in part, is TGTGCCAGTAGTATCGTCGGGAGCGGCACCGGGGAG.

Many counts were recorded for this clone. The read finishes 3 residues shy of the CDR3 end, and the germline J gene is used to complete it. V is TRBV12-3 or TRBV12-4 and J is TRBJ2-3; 7 positions match TRBD2. CDR3 length: 17 residues. With V trimmed by 2 bases and J by 0 bases, 8 bases remained unmatched. The CDR3 bases that were read are TGTGCCAGCAGTTTATCCCTAGCGGAATCTAGCACAGATACG. Residues: CASSLSLAESSTDT. The complete CDR3 sequence is CASSLSLAESSTDTQYF.

This clone has just a few counts. Read coverage stops 3 residues before the CDR3 terminus; the germline J gene supplies the remainder. The rearrangement joins TRBV20-1 to TRBJ2-7; no definite D call. CDR3 length: 13 residues. Germline CDR1 DFQATT, CDR2 SNEGSKA (reference sequence). The V end was cut by 1 base, the J end by 6 bases, with 13 bases between. The CDR3 DNA, read in part, is TGCAGTGCTAGAGGACAATATCTGGGCGAG. This gives the protein CSARGQYLGE. In full, the CDR3 reads CSARGQYLGEQYF.

This clone occurred many times. The CDR3: CSVEVRTGGDSAKNIQYF. CDR3 DNA, as far as it was read: TGCAGCGTTGAAGTGAGGACAGGGGGCGACTCTGCCAAAAACATT. The chain recombines TRBV29-1 with TRBJ2-4; 11 nucleotides line up with TRBD1. The read finishes 3 residues shy of the CDR3 end, and the germline J gene is used to complete it. The CDR3 spans 18 residues. Germline CDR1 SQVTM, CDR2 ANQGSEA. The J segment lost 1 base and the V segment lost 1 base, leaving 9 bases of the junction unmatched.

There are many counts of this clone. The missing CDR3 end, 3 residues past where the read stops, is filled in from the germline J gene. The chain uses TRBV7-9 and TRBJ2-5, with 8 bases matching TRBD1. Germline CDR1 is SEHNR and CDR2 is FQNEAQ (reference sequence). This CDR3 has 13 residues. V gave up 5 bases and J gave up 5 bases; unmatched junction bases: 4. CDR3: CASSRTGRETQYF. The DNA read from the CDR3 is TGTGCCAGCAGCAGGACAGGGCGGGAGACC.

There are many counts of this clone. From the germline J gene comes the end of the CDR3, since the read stops 3 residues before it. The J gene is TRBJ2-3, the V gene TRBV10-3; 15 bases fit TRBD2. Trimming removed 0 bases from V and 5 bases from J; junction bases left unmatched: 6. Germline CDR1 is ENHRY and CDR2 is SYGVKD. This CDR3 contains 18 residues. CDR3 residues: CAISESIKGLAGGDTQYF. The CDR3 bases that were read are TGTGCCATCAGTGAGTCAATAAAGGGACTAGCGGGAGGAGATACG.

This clone was seen repeatedly, ten times or more. Read data end 3 residues before the CDR3 end; the end is taken from the germline J gene. The chain links TRBV5-1 to TRBJ1-1; tentative D call: TRBD1 (6 bases). The CDR3 consists of 12 residues. Germline CDR1 SGHRS, CDR2 YFSETQ. V gave up 5 bases and J gave up 6 bases, with 11 bases separating them. The sequenced CDR3 bases are TGCGCCAGCAGGGGAGGGGGGGCTGAA. Amino acids: CASRGGGAE. The complete CDR3 reads CASRGGGAEAFF.

This clone appeared many times. The read terminates 3 residues before the CDR3 end, so the remaining end is supplied by the germline J gene. V gene TRBV3-1 (or the pseudogene TRBV3-2) combines with J gene TRBJ2-2; D is ambiguous. The CDR3 sequence is 13 residues long. Germline values: CDR1 LGHDT, CDR2 YNNKEL (reference sequence). V dropped 4 bases and J dropped 7 bases, with 10 bases sitting between them. Here the CDR3 reads CASSPPLGGELFF. The CDR3 bases that were read are TGTGCCAGCAGCCCCCCCCTCGGCGGGGAG.

This clone has ten or more counts. The read halts 3 residues ahead of the CDR3 end, with the missing end drawn from the germline J gene. This chain links TRBV5-1 with TRBJ2-5; possible D gene TRBD1, 5 bases. Looked up from germline, CDR1 is SGHRS and CDR2 is YFSETQ. This CDR3 region has 14 residues. The V end lost 4 bases, the J end lost 0 bases, and 10 bases lay between the germline ends. CDR3 bases read: TGCGCCAGCAGCCCAGGGCAGTACCAAGAGACC. Translated, it gives CASSPGQYQET. In full, the CDR3 is CASSPGQYQETQYF.

This clone showed up just a few times. One end of the junction fails to match germline, which may point to a read error. The sequence runs out 3 residues before the end of the CDR3; the remainder is reconstructed from the germline J gene. This chain links TRBV7-9 with TRBJ1-1, with D perhaps TRBD1 (6 bases). The CDR3 sequence is 14 residues long. Germline V lookup: CDR1 SEHNR, CDR2 FQNEAQ (reference sequence). CDR3: CSSSLVTGIGEAFF. CDR3 bases read: TGTTCCAGCAGCTTAGTGACAGGCATAGGTGAA.

This clone was seen at least ten times. The missing CDR3 end, 3 residues past where the read stops, is filled in from the germline J gene. The J gene is TRBJ1-3, the V gene TRBV10-3; the D gene is possibly TRBD1 (5 bases). Looked up from germline, CDR1 is ENHRY and CDR2 is SYGVKD. Deletions cut 3 bases from V and 0 bases from J, with 18 bases between. The CDR3 extends over 18 amino acids. The sequenced part of the CDR3 DNA is TGTGCCATCAGTGAACTCGAATTGTGGACACGCTCTGGAAACACC. Translation: CAISELELWTRSGNT. The whole CDR3 protein reads CAISELELWTRSGNTIYF.

This clone was seen repeatedly, ten times or more. The DNA ends 3 residues before the CDR3 does, and the rest of the CDR3 is filled in from the germline J gene. The V call is TRBV29-1, the J call TRBJ2-7; D not certain. The CDR3 consists of 9 residues. In germline, CDR1 is SQVTM, CDR2 ANQGSEA. V dropped 6 bases and J dropped 6 bases, with 6 bases sitting between them. CDR3 protein: CSVSPEQYF. The CDR3 bases that were read are TGCAGCGTCTCTCCCGAG.

This clone was found many times. The sequence runs out 3 residues before the end of the CDR3; the remainder is reconstructed from the germline J gene. The J gene is TRBJ2-1, the V gene TRBV7-2; possibly TRBD2 for D (5 bases). Germline lookup yields CDR1 SGHTA and CDR2 FQGNSA. The CDR3 is made up of 12 amino acids. The V gene lost 2 bases and the J gene lost 8 bases, with 7 bases spanning the gap. The CDR3 bases that were read are TGTGCCAGCAGCTTACTCGGGGATGAG. It yields the protein CASSLLGDE. The full CDR3 is CASSLLGDEQFF. The full variable domain, its missing parts supplied by reference TRBV7-2 and TRBJ2-1, is GAGVSQSPSNKVTEKGKDVELRCDPISGHTALYWYRQSLGQGLEFLIYFQGNSAPDKSGLPSDRFSAERTGGSVSTLTIQRTQQEDSAVYLCASSLLGDEQFFGPGTRLTVL.

For this clone: The read ends 3 residues before the CDR3 terminus; that terminus is restored from the germline J gene. The V call is TRBV2, the J call TRBJ2-1; 10 nucleotides line up with TRBD2. Germline lookup yields CDR1 SNHLY and CDR2 FYNNEI. This CDR3 region has 15 residues. V shed 6 bases and J 8 bases; nucleotides not matched to a gene: 10. The CDR3 bases that were read are TGTGCCAGCAGGGAGAGCGGGGGGGCCGTCCATGAG. It specifies CASRESGGAVHE. The complete CDR3 reads CASRESGGAVHEQFF.

This clone was picked up many times. The read terminates 3 residues ahead of where the CDR3 ends, so the germline J gene completes it. The chain links TRBV13 to TRBJ1-4, with TRBD1 matching over 7 bases. The CDR3 is made up of 14 amino acids. The V and J ends lost 8 bases and 7 bases, in that order; junction bases with no gene match: 10. Germline V lookup: CDR1 PRHDT, CDR2 FYEKMQ (reference sequence). This chain's CDR3 is CASGGPQGREKLFF. CDR3 DNA, as far as it was read: TGTGCCAGCGGTGGTCCACAGGGGCGTGAAAAA.

This clone showed up many times. The DNA ends 3 residues before the CDR3 does, and the rest of the CDR3 is filled in from the germline J gene. The chain couples TRBV5-1 to TRBJ2-2, with D tentatively TRBD1 (7 bases). Germline-derived CDR1 and CDR2 are SGHRS and YFSETQ. The CDR3 totals 15 residues. The V and J ends lost 5 bases and 4 bases respectively, with 15 bases between them. Incomplete CDR3 DNA: TGCGCCAGCAGTCACAGGGGTAGCGGCACCGGGGAG. Protein sequence: CASSHRGSGTGE. The whole CDR3 protein reads CASSHRGSGTGELFF.

This clone was recorded at least ten times. The read finishes 3 residues shy of the CDR3 end, and the germline J gene is used to complete it. The rearrangement joins TRBV7-9 to TRBJ1-1; D is possibly TRBD1 (6 bases). Germline CDR1 is SEHNR and CDR2 is FQNEAQ (reference sequence). V was clipped by 4 bases and J by 7 bases, with 13 bases between them. CDR3 length: 13 amino acids. Partial CDR3 DNA: TGTGCCAGCAGCTCTCGACAGGATTATGAA. As protein: CASSSRQDYE. The full CDR3 is CASSSRQDYEAFF.

This clone was counted at least ten times. The read is 3 residues too short to cover the CDR3 end, so that end is filled in from the germline J gene. V and J are TRBV6-4 and TRBJ2-1, with TRBD2 matching over 10 bases. Germline CDR1 is MRHNA and CDR2 is SNTAGT. CDR3 length: 15 amino acids. J gave up 6 bases and V 4 bases, and 6 bases lay outside the gene matches. CDR3 protein: CASSVLAGEVNEQFF. The sequenced part of the CDR3 DNA is TGTGCCAGCAGTGTGCTAGCGGGAGAGGTCAATGAG.

This clone was counted ten times or more. The read gets to within 3 residues of the CDR3 end, and the germline J gene fills in the rest. The chain has TRBV19 and TRBJ2-1; 8 nucleotides align to TRBD1. The germline CDR1 and CDR2 sequences are LNHDA and SQIVND (reference sequence). The CDR3 sequence is 17 residues long. J was trimmed by 1 base and V by 4 bases; bases with no gene match: 9. The DNA read from the CDR3 is TGTGCCAGTAGTACAAACAAACAGGGGGGTTCCTACAATGAG. Protein: CASSTNKQGGSYNE. In full, the CDR3 reads CASSTNKQGGSYNEQFF. The full variable domain, in which reference TRBV19 and TRBJ2-1 provide the parts outside the CDR3, is DGGITQSPKYLFRKEGQNVTLSCEQNLNHDAMYWYRQDPGQGLRLIYYSQIVNDFQKGDIAEGYSVSREKKESFPLTVTSAQKNPTAFYLCASSTNKQGGSYNEQFFGPGTRLTVL.